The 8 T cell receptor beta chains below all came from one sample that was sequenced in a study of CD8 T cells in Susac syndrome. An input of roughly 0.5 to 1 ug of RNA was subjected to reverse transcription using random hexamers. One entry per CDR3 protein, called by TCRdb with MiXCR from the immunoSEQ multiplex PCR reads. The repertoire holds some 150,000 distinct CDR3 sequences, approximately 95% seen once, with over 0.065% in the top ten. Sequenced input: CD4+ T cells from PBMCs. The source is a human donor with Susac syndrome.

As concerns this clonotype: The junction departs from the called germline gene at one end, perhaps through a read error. The CDR3 DNA is TGTGCCAGCAGCTTAGGTCCCTCGAGCAGTAAGGTGTACTTT. Its translation: CASSLGPSSSKVYF. J is TRBJ1-6 and V is TRBV7-2, with D unresolved. The CDR3 length is 14 residues. Germline CDR1 is SGHTA and CDR2 is FQGNSA. Variable domain in full (rest from reference TRBV7-2 and TRBJ1-6): GAGVSQSPSNKVTEKGKDVELRCDPISGHTALYWYRQSLGQGLEFLIYFQGNSAPDKSGLPSDRFSAERTGGSVSTLTIQRTQQEDSAVYLCASSLGPSSSKVYFGNGTRLTVT.

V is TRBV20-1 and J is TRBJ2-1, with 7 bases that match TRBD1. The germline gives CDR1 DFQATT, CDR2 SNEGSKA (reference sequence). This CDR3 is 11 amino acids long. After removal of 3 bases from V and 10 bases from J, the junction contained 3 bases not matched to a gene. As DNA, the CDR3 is TGCAGTGCTAGCCCCAGGGGGGAGCAGTTCTTC. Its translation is CSASPRGEQFF.

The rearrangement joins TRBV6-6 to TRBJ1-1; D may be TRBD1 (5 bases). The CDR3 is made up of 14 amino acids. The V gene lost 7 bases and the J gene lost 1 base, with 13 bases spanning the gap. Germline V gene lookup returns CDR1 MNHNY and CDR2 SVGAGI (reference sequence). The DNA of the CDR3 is TGTGCCAGCACCTACAGGAAACAGAACACTGAAGCTTTCTTT. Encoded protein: CASTYRKQNTEAFF.

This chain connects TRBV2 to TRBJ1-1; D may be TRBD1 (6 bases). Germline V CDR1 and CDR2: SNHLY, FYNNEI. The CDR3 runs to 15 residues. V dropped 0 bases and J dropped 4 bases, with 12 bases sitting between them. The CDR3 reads CASSEARGRGTEAFF. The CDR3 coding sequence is TGTGCCAGCAGTGAAGCCCGGGGGCGTGGCACTGAAGCTTTCTTT.

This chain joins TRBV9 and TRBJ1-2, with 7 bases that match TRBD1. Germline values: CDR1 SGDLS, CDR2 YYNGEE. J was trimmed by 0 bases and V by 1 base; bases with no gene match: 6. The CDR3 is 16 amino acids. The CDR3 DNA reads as TGTGCCAGCAGCGTAAACAGACAGGGTCCTAACTATGGCTACACCTTC. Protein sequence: CASSVNRQGPNYGYTF.

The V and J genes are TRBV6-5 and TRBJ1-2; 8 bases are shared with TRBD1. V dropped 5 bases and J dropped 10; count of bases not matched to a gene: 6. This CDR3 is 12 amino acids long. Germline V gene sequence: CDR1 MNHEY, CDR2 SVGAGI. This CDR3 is CASSTGQGDYTF. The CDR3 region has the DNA TGTGCCAGCAGTACAGGACAGGGCGACTACACCTTC.

In nucleotides, the CDR3 is TGCAGTGTTTCAGGGACCGATCAGCCCCAGCATTTT. Protein product: CSVSGTDQPQHF. The chain combines TRBV20-1 with TRBJ1-5, with D possibly TRBD1 on 5 matching bases. Trimming cost V 7 bases and J 5 bases, with 12 bases left between them. Germline loops: CDR1 DFQATT, CDR2 SNEGSKA (reference sequence). The CDR3 runs to 12 residues.

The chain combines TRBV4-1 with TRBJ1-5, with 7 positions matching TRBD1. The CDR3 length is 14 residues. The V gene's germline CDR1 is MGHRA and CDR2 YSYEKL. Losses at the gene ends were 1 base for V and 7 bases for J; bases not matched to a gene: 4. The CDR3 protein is CASSQGTGGQPQHF. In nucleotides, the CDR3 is TGCGCCAGCAGCCAAGGGACAGGCGGACAGCCCCAGCATTTT.